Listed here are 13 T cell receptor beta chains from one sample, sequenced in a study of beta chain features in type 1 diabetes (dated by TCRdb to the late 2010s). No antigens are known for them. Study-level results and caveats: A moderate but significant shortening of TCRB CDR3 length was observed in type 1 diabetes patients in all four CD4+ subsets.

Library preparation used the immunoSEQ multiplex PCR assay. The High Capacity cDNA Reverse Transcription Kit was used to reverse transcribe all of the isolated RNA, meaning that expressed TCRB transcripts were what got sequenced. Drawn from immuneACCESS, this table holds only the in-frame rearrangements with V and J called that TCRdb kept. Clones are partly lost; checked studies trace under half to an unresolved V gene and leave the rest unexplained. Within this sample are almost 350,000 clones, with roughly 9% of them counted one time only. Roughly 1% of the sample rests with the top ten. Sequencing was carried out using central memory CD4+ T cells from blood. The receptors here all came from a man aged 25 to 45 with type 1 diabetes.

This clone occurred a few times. CDR3 amino acids: CAWRATTLGTEAFF. The CDR3 nucleotides are TGTGCCTGGAGAGCCACAACCCTTGGAACTGAAGCTTTCTTT. The V gene is TRBV30, the J gene TRBJ1-1; D uncertain. The CDR3 is 14 residues long. V gave up 3 bases and J gave up 5 bases, with 16 bases separating them. Germline V gene sequence: CDR1 GTSNPN, CDR2 SVGIG (reference sequence). The whole variable domain, filled in from reference TRBV30 and TRBJ1-1, reads SQTIHQWPATLVQPVGSPLSLECTVEGTSNPNLYWYRQAAGRGLQLLFYSVGIGQISSEVPQNLSASRPQDRQFILSSKKLLLSDSGFYLCAWRATTLGTEAFFGQGTRLTVV.

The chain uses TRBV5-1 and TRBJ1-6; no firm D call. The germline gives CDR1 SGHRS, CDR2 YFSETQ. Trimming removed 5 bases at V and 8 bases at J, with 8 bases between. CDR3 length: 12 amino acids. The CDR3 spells CASRQEDSPLHF. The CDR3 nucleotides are TGCGCCAGCAGACAAGAGGATTCACCCCTCCACTTT.

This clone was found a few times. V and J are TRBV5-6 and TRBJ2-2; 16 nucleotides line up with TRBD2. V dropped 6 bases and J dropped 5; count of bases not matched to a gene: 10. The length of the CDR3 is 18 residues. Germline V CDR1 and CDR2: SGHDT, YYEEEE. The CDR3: CASTPRGLAGGLTGELFF. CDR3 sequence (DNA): TGTGCCAGCACCCCCCGGGGACTAGCGGGGGGGTTGACCGGGGAGCTGTTTTTT.

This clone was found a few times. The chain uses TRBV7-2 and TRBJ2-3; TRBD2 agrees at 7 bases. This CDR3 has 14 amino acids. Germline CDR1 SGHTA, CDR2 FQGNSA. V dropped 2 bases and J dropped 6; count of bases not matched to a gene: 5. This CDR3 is CASSLNRGVDTQYF. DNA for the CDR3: TGTGCCAGCAGCTTAAACCGGGGGGTGGATACGCAGTATTTT. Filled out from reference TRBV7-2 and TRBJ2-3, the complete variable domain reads GAGVSQSPSNKVTEKGKDVELRCDPISGHTALYWYRQSLGQGLEFLIYFQGNSAPDKSGLPSDRFSAERTGGSVSTLTIQRTQQEDSAVYLCASSLNRGVDTQYFGPGTRLTVL.

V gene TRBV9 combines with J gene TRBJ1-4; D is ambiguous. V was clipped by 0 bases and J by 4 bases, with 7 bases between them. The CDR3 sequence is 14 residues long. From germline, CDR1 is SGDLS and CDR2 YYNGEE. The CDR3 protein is CASSVAISNEKLFF. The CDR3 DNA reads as TGTGCCAGCAGCGTAGCAATCAGTAATGAAAAACTGTTTTTT.

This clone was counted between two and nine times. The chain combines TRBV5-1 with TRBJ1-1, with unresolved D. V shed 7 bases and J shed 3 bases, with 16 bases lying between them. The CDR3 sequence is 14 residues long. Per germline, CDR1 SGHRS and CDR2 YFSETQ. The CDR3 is CASSYIGSDTEAFF. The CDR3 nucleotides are TGCGCCAGCTCCTATATAGGCAGTGACACTGAAGCTTTCTTT.

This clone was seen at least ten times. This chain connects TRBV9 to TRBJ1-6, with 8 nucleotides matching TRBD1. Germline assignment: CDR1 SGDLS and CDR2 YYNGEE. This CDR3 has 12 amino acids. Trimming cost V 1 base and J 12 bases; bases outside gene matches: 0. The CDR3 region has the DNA TGTGCCAGCAGCGTAACAGGGGGACCCCTCCACTTT. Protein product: CASSVTGGPLHF.

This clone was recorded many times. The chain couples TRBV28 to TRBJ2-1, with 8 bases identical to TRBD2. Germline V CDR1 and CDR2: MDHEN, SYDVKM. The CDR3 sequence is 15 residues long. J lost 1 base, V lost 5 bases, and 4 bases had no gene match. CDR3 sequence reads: CASSSSGASYNEQFF. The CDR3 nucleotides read TGTGCCAGCAGTAGTAGCGGGGCTTCCTACAATGAGCAGTTCTTC.

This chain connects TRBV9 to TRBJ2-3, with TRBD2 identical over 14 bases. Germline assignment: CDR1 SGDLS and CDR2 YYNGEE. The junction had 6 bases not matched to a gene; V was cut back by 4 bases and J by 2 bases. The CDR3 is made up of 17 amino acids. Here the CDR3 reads CASSLEGLAGVTDTQYF. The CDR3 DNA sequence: TGTGCCAGCAGCCTGGAGGGACTAGCGGGGGTCACAGATACGCAGTATTTT.

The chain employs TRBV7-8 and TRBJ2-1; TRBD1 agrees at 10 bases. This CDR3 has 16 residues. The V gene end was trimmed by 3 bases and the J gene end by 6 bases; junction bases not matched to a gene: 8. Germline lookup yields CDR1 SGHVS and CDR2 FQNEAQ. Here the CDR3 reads CASSLHRDRGGNEQFF. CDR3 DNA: TGTGCCAGCAGCTTGCACCGGGACAGGGGAGGCAATGAGCAGTTCTTC.

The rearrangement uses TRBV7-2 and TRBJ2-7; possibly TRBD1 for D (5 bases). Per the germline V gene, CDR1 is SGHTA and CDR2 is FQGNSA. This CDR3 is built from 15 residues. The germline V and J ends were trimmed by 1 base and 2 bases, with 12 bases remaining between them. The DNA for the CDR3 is TGTGCCAGCAGCTTAGACCCTCAGGGCCCCTACGAGCAGTACTTC. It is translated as CASSLDPQGPYEQYF.

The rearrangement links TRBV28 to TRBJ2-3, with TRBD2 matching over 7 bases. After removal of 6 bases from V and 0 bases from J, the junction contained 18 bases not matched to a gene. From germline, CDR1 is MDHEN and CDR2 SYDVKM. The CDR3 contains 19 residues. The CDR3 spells CASRSVVYRSGGSTDTQYF. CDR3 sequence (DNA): TGTGCCAGCAGATCAGTGGTTTATCGTTCGGGGGGTAGCACAGATACGCAGTATTTT.

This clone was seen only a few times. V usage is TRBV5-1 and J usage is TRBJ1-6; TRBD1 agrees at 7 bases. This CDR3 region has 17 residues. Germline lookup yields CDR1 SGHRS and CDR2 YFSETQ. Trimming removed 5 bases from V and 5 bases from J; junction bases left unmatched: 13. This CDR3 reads CASRAQGDPLDNSPLHF. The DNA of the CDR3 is TGCGCCAGCAGGGCGCAGGGGGACCCCTTGGATAATTCACCCCTCCACTTT.